This TCR beta chain derives from a study of blood T cell repertoires in COVID-19. Study in general: The United States, Italy and Spain provided the acute and convalescent COVID-19 samples.

The data were produced by immunoSEQ multiplex PCR, yet TCRdb's version contains in-frame clones alone and is incomplete. The sample lists approximately 320,000 clones; roughly 90% were seen once. CDR1 SNHLY and CDR2 FYNNEI come from the germline V gene. Trimming removed 6 bases from V and 2 bases from J; junction bases left unmatched: 12. CDR3 length: 16 amino acids. The TCR was taken from a woman aged 18-29 years who had recovered from COVID-19. Sample: PBMCs or T cells enriched from blood (not recorded which). V gene TRBV2 combines with J gene TRBJ2-7, with 8 positions matching TRBD2. In DNA form, the CDR3 reads TGTGCCAGCAGGGCCCTCGGGGGGGCCCTTCCCTACGAGCAGTACTTC. Translated, it gives CASRALGGALPYEQYF. The whole variable domain, filled in from reference TRBV2 and TRBJ2-7, reads EPEVTQTPSHQVTQMGQEVILRCVPISNHLYFYWYRQILGQKVEFLVSFYNNEISEKSEIFDDQFSVERPDGSNFTLKIRSTKLEDSAMYFCASRALGGALPYEQYFGPGTRLTVT.